This entry concerns a single TCR beta chain. Its specificity is not known. This entry belongs to a study of siplizumab effects on memory and regulatory T cells. Study observations and caveats: The average Treg-derived proportion among mappable alloreactive CD4+ clones was 65% to 70% with siplizumab versus 25% to 30% in controls. Sequences that were alloreactive and traceable to unstimulated CD4+ memory cells were significantly reduced by siplizumab. In unstimulated cells, naive T cells appeared more diverse than memory T cells and seemed major alloresponse contributors.

TCRdb's copy holds only in-frame clones and misses some; the assay was immunoSEQ multiplex PCR. The table shows about 82,000 clones, with roughly 89% occurring only once. Sequenced sample: Tregs sorted from blood. This clonotype was sampled from a human donor in good health.

CDR3 amino acids: CASSLGSGTETQYF. The CDR3 DNA is TGCGCCAGCAGCTTGGGTTCGGGGACAGAGACCCAGTACTTC. The genes are TRBV5-1 and TRBJ2-5; D may correspond to TRBD1 or TRBD2 (5 bases each). Germline CDR1 reads SGHRS; CDR2 reads YFSETQ. This CDR3 is built from 14 residues. With 0 bases removed from V and 4 bases from J, the gap between germline ends came to 10 bases.